The 20 T cell receptor beta chains below all came from one sample that was sequenced in a study of cytotoxic CD8 clonotypes in ibrutinib-treated CLL. Data came from immunoSEQ multiplex PCR; TCRdb stores just in-frame clones and leaves some out. The sample contains 300,000 to 350,000 clones, around four fifths of which appear only once. Sequencing used PBMCs, obtained before ibrutinib treatment. Every receptor here comes from a human donor with chronic lymphocytic leukemia.

The chain has TRBV29-1 and TRBJ1-2; D is ambiguous. The germline V gene has CDR1 SQVTM and CDR2 ANQGSEA. CDR3 length: 19 residues. The ends were cut back, 0 bases at V and 1 base at J, with 24 bases in the middle. DNA for the CDR3: TGCAGCGTTGAAGATCTGAAGAAGGACCTTAGTGGAGTTAACTATGGCTACACCTTC. Residues: CSVEDLKKDLSGVNYGYTF. Complete variable domain (other parts from reference TRBV29-1 and TRBJ1-2): SAVISQKPSRDICQRGTSLTIQCQVDSQVTMMFWYRQQPGQSLTLIATANQGSEATYESGFVIDKFPISRPNLTFSTLTVSNMSPEDSSIYLCSVEDLKKDLSGVNYGYTFGSGTRLTVV.

The gene calls are TRBV5-4 and TRBJ2-5; 8 bases match TRBD2. V was pared by 4 bases and J by 2 bases, with 7 bases of the junction left unmatched. The germline V gene encodes CDR1 SGHNT and CDR2 YYREEE (reference sequence). The CDR3 consists of 15 residues. The DNA for the CDR3 is TGTGCCAGCAGCCGCAAACTAGCGGCTCAAGAGACCCAGTACTTC. The encoded protein is CASSRKLAAQETQYF.

The V gene is TRBV18, the J gene TRBJ1-5, with 8 bases matching TRBD1. The CDR3 is 15 amino acids. Germline values: CDR1 KGHSH, CDR2 LQKENI. V was clipped by 3 bases and J by 3 bases; unmatched bases: 4. CDR3 sequence: CASSPRTGLNQPQHF. The CDR3 bases are TGTGCCAGCTCACCCAGGACAGGGCTCAATCAGCCCCAGCATTTT.

The chain recombines TRBV27 with TRBJ2-5, with 9 bases identical to TRBD1. The length of the CDR3 is 17 residues. V lost 3 bases and J lost 2; bases outside the gene matches: 10. Germline V gene sequence: CDR1 MNHEY, CDR2 SMNVEV (reference sequence). CDR3 sequence: CASSFTLRDRVQETQYF. As DNA, the CDR3 is TGTGCCAGCAGTTTCACCCTCCGGGACAGGGTGCAAGAGACCCAGTACTTC.

V gene TRBV10-1 combines with J gene TRBJ2-1, with D perhaps matching TRBD2 (6 bases). V was shortened by 3 bases and J by 0 bases, with 12 bases between the two germline ends. The germline V gene has CDR1 WNHNN and CDR2 SYGVQD (reference sequence). The CDR3 is 16 amino acids. CDR3 DNA sequence: TGCGCCAGCAGTGAAGGGACTGAAAGCTCCTACAATGAGCAGTTCTTC. This gives the protein CASSEGTESSYNEQFF.

This clone was observed a few times. The CDR3 loop reads CASSTRTEANYGYTF. The CDR3 DNA sequence: TGTGCCAGCAGTACGAGGACAGAAGCTAACTATGGCTACACCTTC. The chain uses TRBV27 and TRBJ1-2; D possibly corresponds to TRBD1 (6 bases). The CDR3 covers 15 residues. With 5 bases removed from V and 0 bases from J, the gap between germline ends came to 13 bases. Per germline, CDR1 MNHEY and CDR2 SMNVEV (reference sequence).

The V and J genes are TRBV5-1 and TRBJ1-1, with 7 bases identical to TRBD1. V lost 4 bases to trimming and J lost 11 bases; unmatched junction nucleotides: 5. CDR3 length: 11 amino acids. Germline assignment: CDR1 SGHRS and CDR2 YFSETQ. CDR3 region: CASSDDRDAFF. CDR3 nucleotide sequence: TGCGCCAGCAGCGACGACAGGGATGCTTTCTTT.

The V call is TRBV4-3, the J call TRBJ2-1, with TRBD2 identical over 14 bases. Germline values: CDR1 LGHNA, CDR2 YSLEER. The junction had 10 bases not matched to a gene; V was cut back by 0 bases and J by 6 bases. The CDR3 spans 19 residues. CDR3 nucleotide sequence: TGCGCCAGCAGCCAAGATCGGACTAGCGGGAGGACTAGGGGCAATGAGCAGTTCTTC. The encoded protein is CASSQDRTSGRTRGNEQFF.

The chain links TRBV6-6 to TRBJ1-5; 7 bases map to TRBD1. Trimming cost V 2 bases and J 4 bases; bases outside gene matches: 8. Germline V gives CDR1 MNHNY, CDR2 SVGAGI (reference sequence). There are 16 residues in the CDR3. The CDR3 bases are TGTGCCAGCAGTTACGAATTTGGACAGGCAAATCAGCCCCAGCATTTT. Amino acid sequence: CASSYEFGQANQPQHF.

The gene calls are TRBV6-5 and TRBJ2-5; 8 bases are a match to TRBD2. V was pared by 6 bases and J by 5 bases, with 11 bases of the junction left unmatched. Germline lookup yields CDR1 MNHEY and CDR2 SVGAGI. The CDR3 is made up of 15 amino acids. The CDR3 protein is CASSLSGTAGETQYF. DNA of the CDR3: TGTGCCAGCAGCCTTAGCGGGACGGCGGGGGAGACCCAGTACTTC.

This clone came up a few times. The V gene is TRBV7-2, the J gene TRBJ2-1; D is undetermined. CDR1 is SGHTA, CDR2 FQGNSA, per germline. The CDR3 contains 14 residues. V was clipped by 1 base and J by 3 bases, with 7 bases between them. The DNA of the CDR3 is TGTGCCAGCAGCTTAGTCGTGGGCTACAATGAGCAGTTCTTC. As protein: CASSLVVGYNEQFF.

Only one count was recorded for this clone. The chain carries TRBV6-1 and TRBJ1-5; D is perhaps TRBD1 (5 bases). Deletions cut 1 base from V and 7 bases from J, with 17 bases between. The CDR3 spans 16 residues. The germline V gene has CDR1 MNHNS and CDR2 SASEGT. CDR3 in amino acids: CASSEGLGHVYQPQHF. The CDR3 DNA reads as TGTGCCAGCAGTGAAGGGTTGGGGCATGTATACCAGCCCCAGCATTTT.

The chain links TRBV2 to TRBJ2-2, with 10 bases identical to TRBD2. Germline V gene lookup returns CDR1 SNHLY and CDR2 FYNNEI. CDR3 length: 15 amino acids. V lost 9 bases, J lost 6 bases, and 10 bases stayed unmatched. CDR3 sequence reads: CASAGLAGAPGELFF. As DNA, the CDR3 is TGTGCCAGTGCGGGGCTAGCGGGAGCCCCCGGGGAGCTGTTTTTT.

The chain couples TRBV18 to TRBJ2-7; 10 nucleotides agree with TRBD1. Germline lookup yields CDR1 KGHSH and CDR2 LQKENI. The J segment lost 7 bases and the V segment lost 3 bases, leaving 6 bases of the junction unmatched. The length of the CDR3 is 14 residues. The CDR3 region has the DNA TGTGCCAGCTCACCCGGGACAGGGGTTCGAGAGCAGTACTTC. This codes for CASSPGTGVREQYF.

Concerning this clone: The sample holds other DNA sequences that translate to the same CDR3. This chain uses TRBV9 with TRBJ2-3; D unclear. The V end was cut by 0 bases, the J end by 0 bases, with 2 bases between. The CDR3 has 13 amino acids. CDR1 is SGDLS and CDR2 is YYNGEE in the germline V gene. The CDR3 reads CASSVGSTDTQYF. The CDR3 DNA sequence: TGTGCCAGCAGCGTAGGTAGCACAGATACGCAGTATTTT.

The V call is TRBV13, the J call TRBJ2-3; maybe TRBD2 (5 bases). The CDR3 consists of 17 residues. CDR1 is PRHDT, CDR2 FYEKMQ, per germline (reference sequence). The V and J ends lost 5 bases and 0 bases respectively, with 18 bases between them. The CDR3 sequence is CASSTPTTTTSTDTQYF. CDR3 in DNA: TGTGCCAGCAGCACCCCGACTACTACCACTAGCACAGATACGCAGTATTTT.

The V gene is TRBV30, the J gene TRBJ2-3, with 9 bases aligning to TRBD2. The CDR3 totals 17 residues. Germline CDR1 GTSNPN, CDR2 SVGIG (reference sequence). The V segment lost 2 bases and the J segment 5 bases; nucleotides outside the gene matches: 14. CDR3 sequence reads: CAWSPGLPGLAIDTQYF. The CDR3, as DNA: TGTGCCTGGAGTCCTGGTCTACCGGGACTAGCTATAGATACGCAGTATTTT.

V usage is TRBV2 and J usage is TRBJ2-7, with D hard to call. Germline CDR1 reads SNHLY; CDR2 reads FYNNEI. The CDR3 sequence is 15 residues long. Trimming removed 3 bases from V and 2 bases from J, with 14 bases in between. The CDR3 sequence: CASSEGYCLTYEQYF. CDR3 DNA: TGTGCCAGCAGTGAGGGGTATTGCCTGACCTACGAGCAGTACTTC.

The rearrangement uses TRBV2 and TRBJ2-1, with 10 bases lining up with TRBD1. The germline gives CDR1 SNHLY, CDR2 FYNNEI. This CDR3 is 13 amino acids long. V trimming: 5 bases; J trimming: 9 bases; junction bases outside the gene matches: 4. CDR3 coding DNA: TGTGCCAGCAGTCAAGGGACAGGGGTTGAGCAGTTCTTC. This sequence encodes CASSQGTGVEQFF.

The chain has TRBV20-1 and TRBJ2-5; D gene uncertain. Between the trimmed V and J ends, which lost 6 bases and 0 bases, there was a span of 5 bases. This CDR3 region has 11 residues. Germline V lookup: CDR1 DFQATT, CDR2 SNEGSKA (reference sequence). In DNA form, the CDR3 reads TGCAGTGCCAGGTACCAAGAGACCCAGTACTTC. As protein: CSARYQETQYF.